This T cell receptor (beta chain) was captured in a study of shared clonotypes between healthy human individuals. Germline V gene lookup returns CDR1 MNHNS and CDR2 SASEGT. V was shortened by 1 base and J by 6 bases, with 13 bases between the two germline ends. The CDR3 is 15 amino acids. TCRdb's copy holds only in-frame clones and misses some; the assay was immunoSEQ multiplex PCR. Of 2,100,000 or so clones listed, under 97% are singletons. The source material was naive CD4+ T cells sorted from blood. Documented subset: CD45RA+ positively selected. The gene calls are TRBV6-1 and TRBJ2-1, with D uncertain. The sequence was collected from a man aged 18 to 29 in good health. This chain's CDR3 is CASSEGSSLRNEQFF. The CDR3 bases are TGTGCCAGCAGTGAAGGGAGTTCGCTACGCAATGAGCAGTTCTTC.